The 6 T cell receptor beta chains reported below all come from one sample, sequenced in a study of T cell repertoires in cytomegalovirus infection. Antigens of these TCRs are unknown. Each CDR3 protein gets one entry after TCRdb re-called the reads with MiXCR. There are about 830,000 distinct CDR3 sequences in the sample; over 25% occur only once, and approximately 13% lies in the top ten. The source material was cultured CD8+ T cells from PBMCs, sampled from culture after CMV antigen stimulation. The source of these receptors is a human donor in good health (CMV status not recorded). Some clones in this sample may be carry-over from other donors' samples.

This clonotype was observed a few times. The chain combines TRBV7-9 with TRBJ2-7; 10 bases fit TRBD1. This CDR3 spans 16 amino acids. V gave up 4 bases and J gave up 2 bases; unmatched junction bases: 8. Looked up from germline, CDR1 is SEHNR and CDR2 is FQNEAQ (reference sequence). The CDR3 protein is CASSSTTGTGAYEQYF. DNA for the CDR3: TGTGCCAGCAGCTCTACTACCGGGACAGGGGCCTACGAGCAGTACTTC.

This clonotype was found many times. The chain employs TRBV7-8 and TRBJ2-7; D call uncertain. Germline V gene lookup returns CDR1 SGHVS and CDR2 FQNEAQ. Trimming cost V 1 base and J 3 bases, with 7 bases left between them. CDR3 length: 13 amino acids. CDR3 amino acids: CASSLDANYEQYV. CDR3 DNA: TGTGCCAGCAGCTTAGACGCCAACTACGAGCAGTACGTC.

This clonotype was observed a few times. V usage is TRBV4-1 and J usage is TRBJ2-1, with D perhaps TRBD1 or TRBD2 (5 bases each). V dropped 0 bases and J dropped 2 bases, with 8 bases sitting between them. The CDR3 sequence is 15 residues long. From germline, CDR1 is MGHRA and CDR2 YSYEKL. DNA of the CDR3: TGCGCCAGCAGCCAAGAAGGGACCCCCTACAATGAGCAGTTCTTC. Its protein is CASSQEGTPYNEQFF.

This chain uses TRBV7-9 with TRBJ2-7; D gene uncertain. CDR1 is SEHNR, CDR2 FQNEAQ, per germline (reference sequence). Trimming removed 1 base from V and 0 bases from J, with 7 bases in between. CDR3 length equals 14 residues. CDR3 sequence: CASSLGHSSYEQYV. Written as DNA, the CDR3 is TGTGCCAGCAGCTTAGGACATAGCTCCTACGAGCAGTACGTC.

This clonotype was detected ten times or more. The gene calls are TRBV7-2 and TRBJ2-2, with D possibly matching TRBD1 (6 bases). The germline V gene encodes CDR1 SGHTA and CDR2 FQGNSA. The CDR3 consists of 14 residues. V was cut by 3 bases and J by 7 bases, with 12 bases left in between. Here the CDR3 reads CASSFGTLGGELFF. CDR3 DNA: TGTGCCAGCAGCTTCGGGACATTGGGCGGGGAGCTGTTTTTT.

The V call is TRBV5-4, the J call TRBJ2-7, with 8 bases lining up with TRBD2. The CDR3 is made up of 16 amino acids. Germline loops: CDR1 SGHNT, CDR2 YYREEE (reference sequence). Trimming cost V 4 bases and J 2 bases; bases outside gene matches: 11. In DNA form, the CDR3 reads TGTGCCAGCAGCCCTTCTCCGGGAGGGGGACCCTACGAGCAGTACTTC. Protein sequence: CASSPSPGGGPYEQYF.